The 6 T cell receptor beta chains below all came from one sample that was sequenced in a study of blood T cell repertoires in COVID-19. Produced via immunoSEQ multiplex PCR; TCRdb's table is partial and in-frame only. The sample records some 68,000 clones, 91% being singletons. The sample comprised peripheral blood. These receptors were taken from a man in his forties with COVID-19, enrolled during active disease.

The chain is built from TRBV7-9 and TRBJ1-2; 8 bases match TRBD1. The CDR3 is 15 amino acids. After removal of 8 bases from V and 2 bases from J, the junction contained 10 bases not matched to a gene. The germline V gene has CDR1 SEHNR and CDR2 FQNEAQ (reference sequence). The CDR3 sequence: CASRITGTGNYGYTF. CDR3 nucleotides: TGTGCCAGCCGAATAACCGGGACAGGAAACTATGGCTACACCTTC.

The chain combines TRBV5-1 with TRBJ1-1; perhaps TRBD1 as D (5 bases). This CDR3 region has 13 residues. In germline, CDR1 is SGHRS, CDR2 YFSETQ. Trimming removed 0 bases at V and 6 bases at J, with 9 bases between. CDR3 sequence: CASSLEGEAEAFF. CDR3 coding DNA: TGCGCCAGCAGCTTGGAAGGGGAGGCTGAAGCTTTCTTT.

DNA for the CDR3: TGTGCCACCAGCCCTGAGACAGGGTACGGAAACACCATATATTTT. This encodes CATSPETGYGNTIYF. The V call is TRBV15, the J call TRBJ1-3; 7 bases match TRBD1. The germline V gene encodes CDR1 LNHNV and CDR2 YYDKDF (reference sequence). The CDR3 runs to 15 residues. Unmatched junction bases numbered 8, after V lost 5 bases and J lost 4 bases.

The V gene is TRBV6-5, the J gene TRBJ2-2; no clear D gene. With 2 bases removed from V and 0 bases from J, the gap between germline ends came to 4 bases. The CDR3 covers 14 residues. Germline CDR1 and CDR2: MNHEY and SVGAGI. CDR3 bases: TGTGCCAGCAGTTACGCAGCGAACACCGGGGAGCTGTTTTTT. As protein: CASSYAANTGELFF.

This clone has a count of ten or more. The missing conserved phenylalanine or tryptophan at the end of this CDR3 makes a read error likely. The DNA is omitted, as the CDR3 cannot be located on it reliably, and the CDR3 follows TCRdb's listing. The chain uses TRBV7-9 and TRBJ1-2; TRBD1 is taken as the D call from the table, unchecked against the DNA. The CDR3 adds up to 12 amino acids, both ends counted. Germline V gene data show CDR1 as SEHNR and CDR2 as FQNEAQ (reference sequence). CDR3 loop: CASSLEGRVFVI.

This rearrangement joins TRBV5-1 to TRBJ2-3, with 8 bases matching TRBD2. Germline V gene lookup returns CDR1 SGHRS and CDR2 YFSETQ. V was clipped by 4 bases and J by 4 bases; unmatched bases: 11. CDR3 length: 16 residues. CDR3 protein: CASSLYNSGRADTQYF. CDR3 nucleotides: TGCGCCAGCAGCCTTTACAACTCCGGGAGGGCAGATACGCAGTATTTT. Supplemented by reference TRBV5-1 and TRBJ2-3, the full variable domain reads KAGVTQTPRYLIKTRGQQVTLSCSPISGHRSVSWYQQTPGQGLQFLFEYFSETQRNKGNFPGRFSGRQFSNSRSEMNVSTLELGDSALYLCASSLYNSGRADTQYFGPGTRLTVL.